Shown below are 17 T cell receptor beta chains from a single sample sequenced in a study of CD8+ T cells in alopecia areata. This sample's treatment: oral pan-JAK inhibitor, 5-10 mg twice daily. After isolation, RNA underwent reverse transcription to generate cDNA as the sequencing template. The table came from immunoSEQ multiplex PCR; TCRdb's copy has only in-frame clones and leaves some out. The table includes 270,000 or so clones, roughly 64% detected once. The source was CD4+ T cells sorted from blood, collected at week 24, from a patient treated with tofacitinib. Receptors were obtained from a human donor with alopecia areata.

The rearrangement uses TRBV5-8 and TRBJ2-5; TRBD2 aligns across 7 bases. The trim removed 4 bases at V and 4 bases at J, leaving 4 bases unmatched. The germline CDR1 and CDR2 sequences are SGHTS and YDEGEE. This CDR3 comprises 13 residues. The CDR3: CASSGRDGETQYF. CDR3 bases: TGTGCCAGCAGCGGGAGGGACGGAGAGACCCAGTACTTC.

The chain recombines TRBV5-1 with TRBJ2-7; no clear D gene. The CDR3 extends over 14 amino acids. The ends were cut back, 2 bases at V and 2 bases at J, with 11 bases in the middle. Germline CDR1 and CDR2: SGHRS and YFSETQ. CDR3 coding DNA: TGCGCCAGCAGCTTTTCCGAGCCCCCCTACGAGCAGTACTTC. Translation gives CASSFSEPPYEQYF. Combining the CDR3 with reference TRBV5-1 and TRBJ2-7 gives the whole variable domain KAGVTQTPRYLIKTRGQQVTLSCSPISGHRSVSWYQQTPGQGLQFLFEYFSETQRNKGNFPGRFSGRQFSNSRSEMNVSTLELGDSALYLCASSFSEPPYEQYFGPGTRLTVT.

This clone occurred a few times. The chain links TRBV29-1 to TRBJ2-7; tentatively, D is TRBD1 (6 bases). This CDR3 comprises 12 residues. Between the trimmed V and J ends, which lost 5 bases and 6 bases, there was a span of 14 bases. Germline CDR1 and CDR2: SQVTM and ANQGSEA. DNA of the CDR3: TGCAGCGTTCGACAGGCCTTAGGCGAGCAGTACTTC. Amino acid sequence: CSVRQALGEQYF.

The chain combines TRBV29-1 with TRBJ2-4; D is ambiguous. The CDR3 runs 14 residues. From germline, CDR1 is SQVTM and CDR2 ANQGSEA. The germline V and J ends were trimmed by 6 bases and 3 bases, with 15 bases remaining between them. CDR3 amino acids: CSVPAANDKNIQYF. The CDR3 DNA follows: TGCAGCGTCCCCGCCGCGAACGACAAAAACATTCAGTACTTC.

This chain links TRBV5-1 with TRBJ1-1, with D unclear. Per germline, CDR1 SGHRS and CDR2 YFSETQ. The CDR3 loop spans 13 amino acids. The V gene lost 7 bases and the J gene lost 3 bases, with 13 bases spanning the gap. The CDR3 loop reads CASEQRPDTEAFF. For the CDR3, the DNA is TGCGCCAGCGAACAAAGACCCGACACTGAAGCTTTCTTT.

The chain combines TRBV6-1 with TRBJ1-2; no definite D call. The V end lost 6 bases, the J end lost 3 bases, and 14 bases lay between the germline ends. Per the germline V gene, CDR1 is MNHNS and CDR2 is SASEGT. The CDR3 length is 14 residues. The CDR3 loop reads CASSPTAGYYGYTF. CDR3 nucleotides: TGTGCCAGCAGCCCTACCGCGGGGTACTATGGCTACACCTTC.

The chain is built from TRBV19 and TRBJ1-1, with a weak D call TRBD1 (5 bases). This CDR3 spans 14 amino acids. The germline V gene has CDR1 LNHDA and CDR2 SQIVND (reference sequence). Deletions cut 9 bases from V and 0 bases from J, with 14 bases between. CDR3 protein: CASRRGIVNTEAFF. For the CDR3, the DNA is TGTGCCAGCAGAAGGGGTATAGTGAACACTGAAGCTTTCTTT.

A single count supports this clone. The genes are TRBV2 and TRBJ2-1, with a tentative D call TRBD2 (6 bases). Germline values: CDR1 SNHLY, CDR2 FYNNEI. The germline V and J ends were trimmed by 4 bases and 6 bases, with 19 bases remaining between them. The CDR3 length is 16 residues. The chain's CDR3 is CASSGRLRRGGNEQFF. CDR3 sequence (DNA): TGTGCCAGCAGTGGTAGGCTTAGGCGGGGAGGCAATGAGCAGTTCTTC.

This sequence joins TRBV30 and TRBJ2-2, with 8 nucleotides matching TRBD2. This CDR3 comprises 16 residues. After removal of 6 bases from V and 4 bases from J, the junction contained 13 bases not matched to a gene. Germline lookup yields CDR1 GTSNPN and CDR2 SVGIG (reference sequence). CDR3 in DNA: TGTGCCTGCCCCCCCGGGGGGGCGCCTAGCACCGGGGAGCTGTTTTTT. Translating it yields CACPPGGAPSTGELFF.

The CDR3 sequence is CASSTSGGFGYTF. CDR3 bases: TGTGCCAGCAGTACCTCAGGGGGCTTTGGCTACACCTTC. The chain has TRBV6-5 and TRBJ1-2, with 8 bases identical to TRBD1. Trimming at V came to 5 bases and at J to 7 bases, leaving 6 bases not matched to a gene. CDR3 length equals 13 residues. Germline values: CDR1 MNHEY, CDR2 SVGAGI.

The genes are TRBV28 and TRBJ2-3, with D possibly matching TRBD2 (6 bases). V was pared by 6 bases and J by 6 bases, with 10 bases between. This CDR3 is built from 12 residues. Germline CDR1 and CDR2: MDHEN and SYDVKM. The CDR3 DNA sequence: TGTGCCAGCAGAGGGACTGCTGATACGCAGTATTTT. The encoded protein is CASRGTADTQYF.

This clone occurred a few times. The chain joins TRBV29-1 to TRBJ1-1, with TRBD1 as a possible D gene (6 bases). CDR3 size: 11 residues. The germline V gene has CDR1 SQVTM and CDR2 ANQGSEA. V dropped 5 bases and J dropped 11 bases, with 15 bases sitting between them. CDR3 in amino acids: CSVLPGGQAFF. Written as DNA, the CDR3 is TGCAGCGTTCTCCCGGGGGGCCAGGCTTTCTTT. The full variable domain, its missing parts supplied by reference TRBV29-1 and TRBJ1-1, is SAVISQKPSRDICQRGTSLTIQCQVDSQVTMMFWYRQQPGQSLTLIATANQGSEATYESGFVIDKFPISRPNLTFSTLTVSNMSPEDSSIYLCSVLPGGQAFFGQGTRLTVV.

The V call is TRBV29-1, the J call TRBJ1-1; D is unresolved. The V and J ends lost 6 bases and 8 bases respectively, with 19 bases between them. Germline V gives CDR1 SQVTM, CDR2 ANQGSEA. The CDR3 contains 13 residues. Here the CDR3 reads CSVASRLVGEAFF. CDR3 coding DNA: TGCAGCGTCGCCTCTAGACTTGTAGGGGAAGCTTTCTTT.

The chain carries TRBV28 and TRBJ2-1; 12 bases are a match to TRBD1. V was pared by 4 bases and J by 8 bases, with 6 bases of the junction left unmatched. CDR1 MDHEN and CDR2 SYDVKM come from the germline V gene. This CDR3 region has 15 residues. In DNA, the CDR3 is TGTGCCAGCAGTTCTGCCGGGACAGGGGGCGATGAGCAGTTCTTC. This encodes CASSSAGTGGDEQFF.

The chain uses TRBV4-2 and TRBJ1-6; D may be TRBD1 (5 bases). Trimming cost V 0 bases and J 4 bases, with 13 bases left between them. There are 17 residues in the CDR3. In germline, CDR1 is LGHNA, CDR2 YNFKEQ. The CDR3 loop reads CASSQEPGRVYNSPLHF. In DNA form, the CDR3 reads TGTGCCAGCAGCCAAGAACCCGGCAGGGTATATAATTCACCCCTCCACTTT.

The V gene is TRBV5-1, the J gene TRBJ2-2; D gene ambiguous. Germline V CDR1 and CDR2: SGHRS, YFSETQ. Deletions cut 0 bases from V and 6 bases from J, with 9 bases between. The CDR3 has 14 residues. CDR3 sequence (DNA): TGCGCCAGCAGCTTGGGCCAGACTGCCGGGGAGCTGTTTTTT. It translates to CASSLGQTAGELFF.

This chain connects TRBV2 to TRBJ2-2; TRBD1 matches 8 bases. Germline V gives CDR1 SNHLY, CDR2 FYNNEI. CDR3 length: 15 amino acids. V gave up 9 bases and J gave up 1 base; unmatched junction bases: 7. CDR3: CASSIGQGNTGELFF. The CDR3 DNA reads TGTGCCAGTTCTATTGGACAGGGGAACACCGGGGAGCTGTTTTTT. Drawing the rest from reference TRBV2 and TRBJ2-2, the complete variable domain is EPEVTQTPSHQVTQMGQEVILRCVPISNHLYFYWYRQILGQKVEFLVSFYNNEISEKSEIFDDQFSVERPDGSNFTLKIRSTKLEDSAMYFCASSIGQGNTGELFFGEGSRLTVL.